What follows is one T cell receptor (beta chain) and its context. Sequencing used immunoSEQ multiplex PCR; TCRdb keeps in-frame clones, though not all of them. The sample lists 100,000 to 150,000 clones, about 92% occurring once. The data belong to a study of control samples from healthy donors and cancer patients. The CDR3 totals 14 residues. From germline, CDR1 is MGHDK and CDR2 SYGVNS. Trimming removed 4 bases from V and 4 bases from J; junction bases left unmatched: 4. Sequencing was performed on PBMCs. This chain joins TRBV25-1 and TRBJ2-1; 7 nucleotides line up with TRBD2. The receptor comes from a man older than 75 with head and neck cancer. The CDR3: CASSVAGQYNEQFF. The CDR3 nucleotides are TGTGCCAGCAGTGTAGCGGGCCAGTACAATGAGCAGTTCTTC.